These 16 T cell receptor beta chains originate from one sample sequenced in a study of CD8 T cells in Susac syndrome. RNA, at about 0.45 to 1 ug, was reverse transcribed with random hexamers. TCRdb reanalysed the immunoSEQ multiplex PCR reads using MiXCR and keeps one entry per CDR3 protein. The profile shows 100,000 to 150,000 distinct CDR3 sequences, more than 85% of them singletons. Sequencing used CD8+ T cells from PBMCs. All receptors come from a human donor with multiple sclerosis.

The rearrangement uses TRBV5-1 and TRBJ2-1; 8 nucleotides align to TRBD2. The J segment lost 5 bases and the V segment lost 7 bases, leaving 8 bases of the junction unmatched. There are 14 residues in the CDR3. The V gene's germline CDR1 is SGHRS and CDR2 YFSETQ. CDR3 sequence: CASSISGKHNEQFF. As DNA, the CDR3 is TGCGCCAGCTCTATTAGCGGGAAGCACAATGAGCAGTTCTTC.

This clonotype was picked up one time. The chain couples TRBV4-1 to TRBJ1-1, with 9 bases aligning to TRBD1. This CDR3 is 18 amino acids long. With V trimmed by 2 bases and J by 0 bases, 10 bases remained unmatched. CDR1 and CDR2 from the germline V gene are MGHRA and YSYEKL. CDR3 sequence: CASSQRPGTGTMNTEAFF. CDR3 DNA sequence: TGCGCCAGCAGCCAACGTCCCGGGACAGGGACGATGAACACTGAAGCTTTCTTT.

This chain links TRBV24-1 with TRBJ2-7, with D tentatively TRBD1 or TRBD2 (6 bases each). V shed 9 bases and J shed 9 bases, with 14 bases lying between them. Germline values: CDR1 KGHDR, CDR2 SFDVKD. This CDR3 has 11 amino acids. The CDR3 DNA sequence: TGTGCCACCCCTTTGGGGGGCTGGCAGTACGTC. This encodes CATPLGGWQYV.

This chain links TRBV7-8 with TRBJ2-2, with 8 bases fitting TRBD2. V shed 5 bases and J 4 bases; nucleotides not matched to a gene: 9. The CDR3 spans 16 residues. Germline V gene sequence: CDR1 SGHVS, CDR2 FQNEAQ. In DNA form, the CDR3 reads TGTGCCAGCAGCCCCAGCGGGAGAGCCGGCACCGGGGAGCTGTTTTTT. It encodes CASSPSGRAGTGELFF.

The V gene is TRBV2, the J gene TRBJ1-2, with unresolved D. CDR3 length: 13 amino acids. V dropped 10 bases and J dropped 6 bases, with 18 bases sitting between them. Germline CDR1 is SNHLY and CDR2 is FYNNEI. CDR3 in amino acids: CAILGAGSNGYTF. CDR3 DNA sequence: TGTGCCATCCTTGGAGCGGGAAGCAATGGCTACACCTTC. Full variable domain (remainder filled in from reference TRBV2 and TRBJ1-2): EPEVTQTPSHQVTQMGQEVILRCVPISNHLYFYWYRQILGQKVEFLVSFYNNEISEKSEIFDDQFSVERPDGSNFTLKIRSTKLEDSAMYFCAILGAGSNGYTFGSGTRLTVV.

This chain's CDR3 is CASSTRQGANPFNEQFF. CDR3 in DNA: TGTGCCAGCAGTACCCGACAGGGGGCGAATCCCTTCAATGAGCAGTTCTTC. The rearrangement links TRBV12-3 or TRBV12-4 to TRBJ2-1; 10 bases match TRBD1. CDR3 length: 17 amino acids. Unmatched junction bases numbered 13, after V lost 5 bases and J lost 6 bases.

Here the CDR3 reads CASRPGRGPDEQFF. CDR3 DNA: TGTGCCAGCAGACCCGGACGGGGCCCCGATGAGCAGTTCTTC. This sequence joins TRBV2 and TRBJ2-1; D might be TRBD1 or TRBD2, each matching 5 bases. The V and J ends lost 6 bases and 8 bases respectively, with 17 bases between them. The CDR3 covers 14 residues. Germline V CDR1 and CDR2: SNHLY, FYNNEI.

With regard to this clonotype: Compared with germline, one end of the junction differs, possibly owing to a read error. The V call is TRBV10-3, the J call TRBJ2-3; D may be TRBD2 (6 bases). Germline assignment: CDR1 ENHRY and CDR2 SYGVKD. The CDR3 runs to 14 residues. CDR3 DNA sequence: TGTGCCATCGGTGACGGGACTAGCACAGATACGCAGTATTTT. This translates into CAIGDGTSTDTQYF.

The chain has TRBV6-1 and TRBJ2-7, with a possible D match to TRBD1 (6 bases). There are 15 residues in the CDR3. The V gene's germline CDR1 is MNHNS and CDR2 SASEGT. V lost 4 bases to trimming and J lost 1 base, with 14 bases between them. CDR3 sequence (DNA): TGTGCCAGCAGTGCGAACAGGGTCTTATCCTACGAGCAGTACTTC. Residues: CASSANRVLSYEQYF.

This CDR3 is CASSPRVNSYEQYV. The CDR3 nucleotides read TGTGCCAGCAGCCCTCGGGTAAACTCCTACGAGCAGTACGTC. The chain is built from TRBV7-2 and TRBJ2-7; D is unresolved. CDR3 length: 14 residues. The V gene's germline CDR1 is SGHTA and CDR2 FQGNSA. V lost 5 bases and J lost 0, with 11 bases in between.

The CDR3 sequence is CSASEAGGPVEQYF. The CDR3 nucleotides read TGCAGTGCTAGTGAGGCGGGGGGGCCGGTCGAGCAGTACTTC. The genes are TRBV20-1 and TRBJ2-7; 9 bases line up with TRBD2. This CDR3 comprises 14 residues. V gave up 3 bases and J gave up 6 bases; unmatched junction bases: 9. Germline V gene sequence: CDR1 DFQATT, CDR2 SNEGSKA (reference sequence).

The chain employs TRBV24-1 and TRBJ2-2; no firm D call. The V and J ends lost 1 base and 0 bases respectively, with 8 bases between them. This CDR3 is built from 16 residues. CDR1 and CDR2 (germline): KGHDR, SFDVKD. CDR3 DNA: TGTGCCACCAGTGATTTTGGGCATACGAACACCGGGGAGCTGTTTTTT. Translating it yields CATSDFGHTNTGELFF.

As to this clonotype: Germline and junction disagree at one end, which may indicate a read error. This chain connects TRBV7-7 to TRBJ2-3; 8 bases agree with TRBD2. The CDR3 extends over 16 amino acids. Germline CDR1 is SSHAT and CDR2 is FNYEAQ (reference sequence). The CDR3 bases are TGTGCTAGCAGCCCGGGGGCTAGCGGGCACACAGATACGCAGTATTTT. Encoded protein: CASSPGASGHTDTQYF.

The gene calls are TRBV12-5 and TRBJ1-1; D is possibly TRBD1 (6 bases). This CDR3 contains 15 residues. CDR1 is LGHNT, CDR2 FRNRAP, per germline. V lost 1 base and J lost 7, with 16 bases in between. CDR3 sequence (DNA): TGTGCTAGTGGTTTGGGCGGATGGGGGGCCTTTGAAGCTTTCTTT. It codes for CASGLGGWGAFEAFF.

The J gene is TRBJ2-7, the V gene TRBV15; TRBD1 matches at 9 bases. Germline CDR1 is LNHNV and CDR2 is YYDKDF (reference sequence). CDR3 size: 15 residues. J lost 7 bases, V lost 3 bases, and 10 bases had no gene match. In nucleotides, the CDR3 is TGTGCCACCAGCAGCGGGACAGGGTTTGCTCGGGAGCAGTACTTC. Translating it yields CATSSGTGFAREQYF.

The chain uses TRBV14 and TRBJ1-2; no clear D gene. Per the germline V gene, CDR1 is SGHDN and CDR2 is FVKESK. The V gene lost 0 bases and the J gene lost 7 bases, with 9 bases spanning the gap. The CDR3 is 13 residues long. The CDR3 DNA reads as TGTGCCAGCAGCCAAGAAAACGCATTTGGCTACACCTTC. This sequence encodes CASSQENAFGYTF.